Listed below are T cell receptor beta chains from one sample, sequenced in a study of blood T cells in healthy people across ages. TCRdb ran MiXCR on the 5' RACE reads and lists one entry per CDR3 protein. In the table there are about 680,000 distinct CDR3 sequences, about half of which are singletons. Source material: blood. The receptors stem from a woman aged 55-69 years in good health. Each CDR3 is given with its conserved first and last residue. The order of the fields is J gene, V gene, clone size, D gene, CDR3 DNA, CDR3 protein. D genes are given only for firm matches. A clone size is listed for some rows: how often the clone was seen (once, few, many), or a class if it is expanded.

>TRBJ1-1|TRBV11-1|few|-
TGTGCCAGCAGCTCACAAGAGGGGACTGAAGCTTTCTTT
CASSSQEGTEAFF
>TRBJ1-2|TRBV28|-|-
TGTGCCAGCAGTTCCCGGAGGAGGGAGGGCGGCTACACCTTC
CASSSRRREGGYTF
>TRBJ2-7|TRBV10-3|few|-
TGTGCCATCAGTGAGTCCTCACTAGCAGGAGGGGACGAGCAGTACTTC
CAISESSLAGGDEQYF
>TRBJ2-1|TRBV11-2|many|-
TGTGCCAGCAGCTTAGATCTTTATGAGCAGTTCTTC
CASSLDLYEQFF
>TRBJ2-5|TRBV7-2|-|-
TGTGCCAGCAGCTTTCTAGATGAGACCCAGTACTTC
CASSFLDETQYF
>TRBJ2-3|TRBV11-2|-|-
TGTGCCAGCAGCTTAGATGGAACGGACGGAGATACGCAGTATTTT
CASSLDGTDGDTQYF
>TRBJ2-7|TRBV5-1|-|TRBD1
TGCGCCAGCAGCGAGGGACAGGTTGGGACCTACGAGCAGTACTTC
CASSEGQVGTYEQYF
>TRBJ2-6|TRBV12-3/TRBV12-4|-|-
TGTGCCAGCGTTAACCCCCTTTCTGGGGCCAACGTCCTGACTTTC
CASVNPLSGANVLTF
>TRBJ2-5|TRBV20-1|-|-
TGCAGTTCTGGGACCACACAAGAGACCCAGTACTTC
CSSGTTQETQYF
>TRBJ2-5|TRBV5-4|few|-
TGTGCCAGCAGCTTGGGGGACCGAGCCCACGAGACCCAGTACTTC
CASSLGDRAHETQYF
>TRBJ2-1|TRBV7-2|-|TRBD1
TGTGCCAGCAGCGGGAGACAGGGGTATGAGCAGTTCTTC
CASSGRQGYEQFF
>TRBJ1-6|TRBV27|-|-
TGTGCCAGCAGGGCAGGGAACTCAAATTCACCCCTCCACTTT
CASRAGNSNSPLHF